This TCR beta chain derives from a study of STAT5B mutations in CD4+ large granular lymphocyte leukemia. General study points: Roughly 27% of private leukemic clonotypes occurred rarely in other patients' non-leukemic repertoires. Data were not HLA-matched across samples.

Note on this clone: Its target is not known.

This was a survey-level run. Generated by immunoSEQ multiplex PCR, the TCRdb table keeps only in-frame clones and is missing some. Of some 41,000 clones in the sample, 81% were seen once. This CDR3 region has 16 residues. Unmatched junction bases numbered 6, after V lost 4 bases and J lost 5 bases. CDR1 SGHTA and CDR2 FQGNSA come from the germline V gene. The rearrangement uses TRBV7-2 and TRBJ2-2, with 11 bases that match TRBD1. This sequence originates from a human donor in good health. The specimen sequenced was CD4+ T cells from blood buffy coats. The DNA for the CDR3 is TGTGCCAGCAGCTGGACAGGGGGCTTCTTTACCGGGGAGCTGTTTTTT. Encoded protein: CASSWTGGFFTGELFF. Full variable domain (missing parts from reference TRBV7-2 and TRBJ2-2): GAGVSQSPSNKVTEKGKDVELRCDPISGHTALYWYRQSLGQGLEFLIYFQGNSAPDKSGLPSDRFSAERTGGSVSTLTIQRTQQEDSAVYLCASSWTGGFFTGELFFGEGSRLTVL.